These T cell receptor beta chains were read from a single sample in a study of blood T cell repertoires in COVID-19. Using immunoSEQ multiplex PCR, the repertoire was profiled, and TCRdb retains in-frame clones only, with some absent. The table has 75,000 to 100,000 clones, approximately 86% seen once. Sequences were obtained from peripheral blood. These receptors were obtained from an elderly man with acute or convalescent COVID-19. Both conserved end residues are trimmed from each CDR3. Where a row states a size, it is once, few, many or the class of an expanded clone; other rows omit it.

>few|TRBJ1-5|TRBV6-5
ASSSTRSNQPQH
>-|TRBJ2-7|TRBV5-8
ASSVGQGLNEQY
>few|TRBJ1-5|TRBV6-1
ASSEQSNQPQH
>-|TRBJ2-1|TRBV4-2
ASSQDLASGSWGHEQF
>once|TRBJ2-6|TRBV5-1
ASSLAGGSSGANVLT
>-|TRBJ2-5|TRBV5-8
ASSFPGQETQY
>-|TRBJ2-1|TRBV28
ASSRGGVENEQF
>-|TRBJ2-3|TRBV7-2
ASSFMTSGRGDTQY
>-|TRBJ1-1|TRBV19
ASSMDSPNTEAF
>-|TRBJ2-7|TRBV6-5
ASSYSTTGGAYEQY
>-|TRBJ2-7|TRBV30
AWGQGLAYEQY
>-|TRBJ1-5|TRBV19
ASTKGRNVAYSNQPQH
>-|TRBJ1-2|TRBV7-2
ASSSDRVGGYT
>-|TRBJ2-1|TRBV24-1
ATSPTSGRFGEQF
>-|TRBJ2-3|TRBV5-5
ASSSYRDYSTDTQY
>-|TRBJ2-3|TRBV9
ASSPGVGDHTTDTQY
>-|TRBJ2-1|TRBV15
ATSRGLAGDNEQF
>few|TRBJ1-2|TRBV3-1/TRBV3-2
ASSQGLGTDYGYT
>once|TRBJ1-5|TRBV7-8
ASSPLYSNQPQH
>-|TRBJ1-5|TRBV6-5
ASSPDRGGNQPQH
>-|TRBJ2-2|TRBV5-4
ASSAYRGSTGELF
>-|TRBJ2-2|TRBV6-5
ASTPGRVTGELF
>-|TRBJ2-3|TRBV5-1
ASSLGTGVTDTQY
>-|TRBJ2-2|TRBV5-4
ASSLPGPNTGELF
>-|TRBJ2-4|TRBV18
ASSPSQGGNIQY
>many|TRBJ2-2|TRBV6-4
ASSARQGDTGELF
>-|TRBJ1-5|TRBV7-2
ASGLTGTGQPQH
>-|TRBJ2-2|TRBV29-1
SVGTSGNTGELF
>-|TRBJ1-1|TRBV19
ASSTRRSTEAF
>once|TRBJ1-2|TRBV7-2
ASSFIRDRTSYT
>-|TRBJ2-1|TRBV30
AAEREGLNEQF
>-|TRBJ1-5|TRBV29-1
SVGQGTDQPQH
>-|TRBJ2-7|TRBV25-1
ASSEFSGSPEQY
>-|TRBJ2-7|TRBV5-1
ASSLGPGLFEQY
>-|TRBJ1-6|TRBV11-2
ASSLVRSSYNSPLH
>-|TRBJ2-3|TRBV15
ATSRVASGGTDTQY
>-|TRBJ1-2|TRBV28
ASRFTGTYGYT
>-|TRBJ2-4|TRBV7-9
ASSSGTGGVGAKNIQY
>-|TRBJ2-1|TRBV14
ASSQLGSGSGLDEQF
>-|TRBJ1-2|TRBV28
ASSPGTGNFGYT
>-|TRBJ2-5|TRBV6-1
ASSELAGEVETQY
>-|TRBJ2-5|TRBV7-3
ASSPYSTSGKETQY
>-|TRBJ1-5|TRBV7-2
ASSLIGGKNNQPQH
>-|TRBJ2-7|TRBV5-6
ASSSGAGHYEQY
>-|TRBJ2-1|TRBV11-2
ASSPGTPYNEQF
>-|TRBJ2-1|TRBV23-1
ASTMGLVPRGAYNEQF
>few|TRBJ2-1|TRBV7-5
APGLAGYNEQF
>-|TRBJ2-1|TRBV29-1
SVEGGLHNEQF
>-|TRBJ2-3|TRBV9
ASSVGKRDDTDTQY
>-|TRBJ2-7|TRBV19
ASSRQGRYEQY
>-|TRBJ1-1|TRBV5-4
ASSEGQGNTEAF
>-|TRBJ2-3|TRBV24-1
ATSGGLAGLTDTQY
>-|TRBJ2-1|TRBV24-1
ATSDPSGSPSNNEQF
>-|TRBJ2-7|TRBV5-6
ASSSARVAGDSAEQY
>-|TRBJ2-7|TRBV5-1
ASSLGTSGRSHEQY